The rows below give T cell receptor beta chains drawn from one sample of a study of OX40 agonist ivuxolimab in advanced cancers. Assay: immunoSEQ multiplex PCR; the TCRdb copy retains only in-frame clones and omits some. There are tens of thousands of clones in the sample; roughly 80% occur only once, and around 2.7% lies in the top ten. Source: CD4+ or CD8+ T cells sorted from blood, taken in a trial of the OX40 agonist ivuxolimab. The receptors derive from an adult with an advanced solid tumor such as melanoma, head and neck, liver or kidney cancer. The CDR3 runs from the conserved cysteine through the conserved F or W. Each record gives: D gene, clone size, J gene, V gene, CDR3 DNA, CDR3 protein. D genes are given only for firm matches. Some rows mark clone size as missing; the rest say once, few, many or name a class of expanded clone.

d_call: -
clone_size: once
j_call: TRBJ1-1
v_call: TRBV21-1
cdr3_nt: TGTGCCAGCAGTCCAAAGATACCGTCAACAGGGTCAAGGGCGAACACTGAAGCTTTCTTT
cdr3_aa: CASSPKIPSTGSRANTEAFF

d_call: -
clone_size: few
j_call: TRBJ2-1
v_call: TRBV7-8
cdr3_nt: TGTGCCAGCAGCTTAGGTACCTACAATGAGCAGTTCTTC
cdr3_aa: CASSLGTYNEQFF

d_call: -
clone_size: -
j_call: TRBJ2-7
v_call: TRBV11-3
cdr3_nt: TGTGCCAGCAGCTTATCAGCGTCCTACGAGCAGTACTTC
cdr3_aa: CASSLSASYEQYF

d_call: TRBD1
clone_size: -
j_call: TRBJ1-2
v_call: TRBV11-2
cdr3_nt: TGTGCCAGCAGCCCGACAGGGAGAGGCTACACCTTC
cdr3_aa: CASSPTGRGYTF

d_call: TRBD2
clone_size: few
j_call: TRBJ2-1
v_call: TRBV25-1
cdr3_nt: TGTGCCAGCGGAACTACACCCGGGACTAGCAGGGGGGGAGATGAGCAGTTCTTC
cdr3_aa: CASGTTPGTSRGGDEQFF

d_call: -
clone_size: -
j_call: TRBJ2-6
v_call: TRBV28
cdr3_nt: TGTGCCAGCACCGGACACAACTCTGGGGCCAACGTCCTGACTTTC
cdr3_aa: CASTGHNSGANVLTF

d_call: TRBD2
clone_size: -
j_call: TRBJ2-7
v_call: TRBV30
cdr3_nt: TGTGCCTGGAGGACGACTAGCGGACCCTACGAGCAGTACTTC
cdr3_aa: CAWRTTSGPYEQYF

d_call: -
clone_size: once
j_call: TRBJ2-3
v_call: TRBV5-4
cdr3_nt: TGTGCCAGCAGCTTGTGGATCGGAGGGATCGGCAGCACAGATACGCAGTATTTT
cdr3_aa: CASSLWIGGIGSTDTQYF

d_call: TRBD2
clone_size: -
j_call: TRBJ2-4
v_call: TRBV11-2
cdr3_nt: TGTGCCAGCAGCTTAGGAGATCGGACTAGCGTAACTCAGTACTTC
cdr3_aa: CASSLGDRTSVTQYF

d_call: TRBD1
clone_size: -
j_call: TRBJ1-4
v_call: TRBV7-8
cdr3_nt: TGTGCCAGCAGCGCGGGACAGGGTTTTGTACTGTTTTTT
cdr3_aa: CASSAGQGFVLFF

d_call: -
clone_size: -
j_call: TRBJ2-5
v_call: TRBV15
cdr3_nt: TGTGCCACCAGCAGAAATCCCCGGGAGCCAGAGACCCAGTACTTC
cdr3_aa: CATSRNPREPETQYF

d_call: -
clone_size: -
j_call: TRBJ1-4
v_call: TRBV29-1
cdr3_nt: TGCAGCGTTGATTGGGGCGCAACTAATGAAAAACTGTTTTTT
cdr3_aa: CSVDWGATNEKLFF

d_call: -
clone_size: -
j_call: TRBJ2-7
v_call: TRBV20-1
cdr3_nt: TGCAGTGCCCCGACCTGGGACGAGCAGTACTTC
cdr3_aa: CSAPTWDEQYF

d_call: -
clone_size: -
j_call: TRBJ1-1
v_call: TRBV28
cdr3_nt: TGTGCCAGCAGTTTGTGGTCGAACACTGAAGCTTTCTTT
cdr3_aa: CASSLWSNTEAFF

d_call: TRBD1
clone_size: -
j_call: TRBJ1-1
v_call: TRBV4-3
cdr3_nt: TGCGCCAGCAGGACAGGGCCGAACACTGAAGCTTTCTTT
cdr3_aa: CASRTGPNTEAFF

d_call: -
clone_size: few
j_call: TRBJ1-5
v_call: TRBV19
cdr3_nt: TGTGCCAGTAGACCAAAGATTCACAATCAGCCCCAGCATTTT
cdr3_aa: CASRPKIHNQPQHF

d_call: -
clone_size: -
j_call: TRBJ1-5
v_call: TRBV18
cdr3_nt: TGTGCCAGCTCACCACGGGTCGGTGGCAATCAGCCCCAGCATTTT
cdr3_aa: CASSPRVGGNQPQHF

d_call: -
clone_size: -
j_call: TRBJ1-3
v_call: TRBV15
cdr3_nt: TGTGCCACCAGCAGAGTACCCCAGCTGGGGGAGGAGAGCTCTGGAAACACCATATATTTT
cdr3_aa: CATSRVPQLGEESSGNTIYF

d_call: TRBD1
clone_size: -
j_call: TRBJ1-2
v_call: TRBV11-2
cdr3_nt: TGTGCCAGCAGCTTACGCTCCCGGACAGGGGGAGACTATGGCTACACCTTC
cdr3_aa: CASSLRSRTGGDYGYTF

d_call: TRBD2
clone_size: -
j_call: TRBJ2-5
v_call: TRBV5-1
cdr3_nt: TGCGCCAGCAGCTTGGTACTAGCGGGAGTGGTGGAGACCCAGTACTTC
cdr3_aa: CASSLVLAGVVETQYF

d_call: TRBD2
clone_size: -
j_call: TRBJ2-1
v_call: TRBV7-7
cdr3_nt: TGTGCTAGCAGCTTGACCGGGAGGGCAGCCTACAATGAGCAGTTCTTC
cdr3_aa: CASSLTGRAAYNEQFF

d_call: -
clone_size: -
j_call: TRBJ2-2
v_call: TRBV7-3
cdr3_nt: TGTGCCAGCAGCTTAGTAGGGTACACCGGGGAGCTGTTTTTT
cdr3_aa: CASSLVGYTGELFF

d_call: -
clone_size: -
j_call: TRBJ2-7
v_call: TRBV19
cdr3_nt: TGTGCCAGTAGTCGGGAAGGGACGGCCGATTCCTACGAGCAGTACTTC
cdr3_aa: CASSREGTADSYEQYF

d_call: -
clone_size: -
j_call: TRBJ1-2
v_call: TRBV11-3
cdr3_nt: TGTGCCAGCAGCCAGAGAGCCCCAGGGGATTATGGCTACACCTTC
cdr3_aa: CASSQRAPGDYGYTF

d_call: TRBD1
clone_size: -
j_call: TRBJ1-1
v_call: TRBV19
cdr3_nt: TGTGCCAGTAGTTTGGACAGGGTCGGAACTGAAGCTTTCTTT
cdr3_aa: CASSLDRVGTEAFF

d_call: TRBD1
clone_size: -
j_call: TRBJ2-1
v_call: TRBV5-4
cdr3_nt: TGTGCCAGCAGCTTGCGGACAGGGATAAGGGCCTACAATGAGCAGTTCTTC
cdr3_aa: CASSLRTGIRAYNEQFF

d_call: -
clone_size: -
j_call: TRBJ2-4
v_call: TRBV10-3
cdr3_nt: TGTGCCATCAACGAAGAGGGCCCCAAAAACATTCAGTACTTC
cdr3_aa: CAINEEGPKNIQYF

d_call: -
clone_size: -
j_call: TRBJ2-2
v_call: TRBV7-8
cdr3_nt: TGTGCCAGCCGCTCGGACACTTACACCGGGGAGCTGTTTTTT
cdr3_aa: CASRSDTYTGELFF

d_call: -
clone_size: -
j_call: TRBJ2-1
v_call: TRBV28
cdr3_nt: TGTGCCAGCAGTTTATTGGCCCGACTGAAGAACAATGAGCAGTTCTTC
cdr3_aa: CASSLLARLKNNEQFF

d_call: TRBD1
clone_size: -
j_call: TRBJ2-5
v_call: TRBV28
cdr3_nt: TGTGCCAGCAGTAGGGCCGGGCAGGGGGCGGAGACCCAGTACTTC
cdr3_aa: CASSRAGQGAETQYF

d_call: -
clone_size: -
j_call: TRBJ2-2
v_call: TRBV7-2
cdr3_nt: TGTGCCAGCAGCTCCCATAGCGCTTTGAACACCGGGGAGCTGTTTTTT
cdr3_aa: CASSSHSALNTGELFF

d_call: TRBD2
clone_size: -
j_call: TRBJ2-1
v_call: TRBV7-8
cdr3_nt: TGTGCCAGCAGCTTAGTCCTAGCGGGAGGTAGAGGTGAGCAGTTCTTC
cdr3_aa: CASSLVLAGGRGEQFF

d_call: -
clone_size: -
j_call: TRBJ2-2
v_call: TRBV7-9
cdr3_nt: TGTGCCAGCAGCTTTGTTTCGGGAGCCCCGGGTCCCGGGGAGCTGTTTTTT
cdr3_aa: CASSFVSGAPGPGELFF

d_call: -
clone_size: -
j_call: TRBJ1-1
v_call: TRBV6-6
cdr3_nt: TGTGCCAGCACTTGGAGTTCTACCTTGAACACTGAAGCTTTCTTT
cdr3_aa: CASTWSSTLNTEAFF

d_call: TRBD2
clone_size: -
j_call: TRBJ2-7
v_call: TRBV9
cdr3_nt: TGTGCCAGCAGCGTAGAGACTAGCGGCTACGAGCAGTACTTC
cdr3_aa: CASSVETSGYEQYF

d_call: -
clone_size: -
j_call: TRBJ1-2
v_call: TRBV19
cdr3_nt: TGTGCCAGTAGTATAAGTTTTAACTATGGCTACACCTTC
cdr3_aa: CASSISFNYGYTF

d_call: TRBD2
clone_size: once
j_call: TRBJ2-4
v_call: TRBV29-1
cdr3_nt: TGCAGCGTTGAAGATAGGACTAGCGGGAGATCAGCCAAAAACATTCAGTACTTC
cdr3_aa: CSVEDRTSGRSAKNIQYF

d_call: TRBD2
clone_size: -
j_call: TRBJ2-3
v_call: TRBV7-9
cdr3_nt: TGTGCCAGCAGCTTAAGGGCCCGGGACTACTGGAGGAATACGCAGTATTTT
cdr3_aa: CASSLRARDYWRNTQYF

d_call: TRBD2
clone_size: once
j_call: TRBJ2-3
v_call: TRBV28
cdr3_nt: TGTGCCAGCAGCCCGGGAGGGCCATACACAGATACGCAGTATTTT
cdr3_aa: CASSPGGPYTDTQYF

d_call: -
clone_size: -
j_call: TRBJ2-5
v_call: TRBV7-6
cdr3_nt: TGTGCCAGCAGCCCCGGGACGGGAAGGAAAGAGACCCAGTACTTC
cdr3_aa: CASSPGTGRKETQYF

d_call: -
clone_size: -
j_call: TRBJ1-1
v_call: TRBV28
cdr3_nt: TGTGCCAGCAAGATTTTGGACACTGAAGCTTTCTTT
cdr3_aa: CASKILDTEAFF

d_call: -
clone_size: once
j_call: TRBJ2-7
v_call: TRBV7-2
cdr3_nt: TGTGCCAGCAGCTTAGTACGGCTAGCGTCGGGCGAGCAGTACTTC
cdr3_aa: CASSLVRLASGEQYF

d_call: -
clone_size: once
j_call: TRBJ2-5
v_call: TRBV7-7
cdr3_nt: TGTGCTAGCAGCCCCGCGTGGGAGGCTAGCTACCAAGAGACCCAGTACTTC
cdr3_aa: CASSPAWEASYQETQYF

d_call: TRBD1
clone_size: -
j_call: TRBJ1-3
v_call: TRBV11-3
cdr3_nt: TGTGCCAGCAGCCCCCAGGGGGATGGAAACACCATATATTTT
cdr3_aa: CASSPQGDGNTIYF